This passage covers 30 T cell receptor beta chains from one sample sequenced in a study of T cell responses to AZD1222 COVID-19 vaccine. Only in-frame clones appear in the TCRdb table, and some are missing; sequencing was by immunoSEQ multiplex PCR. The data hold about 120,000 clones, with roughly 91% observed a single time. The input for sequencing was peripheral blood, taken 28 days after the second AZD1222 dose. The receptors were gathered from an adult who received the AZD1222 COVID-19 vaccine.

This clone was counted once. The chain recombines TRBV5-1 with TRBJ2-3; the D is unclear. Germline V CDR1 and CDR2: SGHRS, YFSETQ. V gave up 1 base and J gave up 4 bases, with 25 bases separating them. The CDR3 spans 19 residues. The CDR3 DNA sequence: TGCGCCAGCAGCTTGTTGATTTGGAAGGGCCGCCTAGTCCCAGATACGCAGTATTTT. Translated: CASSLLIWKGRLVPDTQYF.

This chain connects TRBV5-1 to TRBJ2-1; D may be TRBD1 (6 bases). V shed 4 bases and J shed 9 bases, with 14 bases lying between them. The CDR3 contains 13 residues. Germline loops: CDR1 SGHRS, CDR2 YFSETQ. The CDR3 bases are TGCGCCAGCAGCCCAAAAACAGGGACTGAGCAGTTCTTC. Encoded protein: CASSPKTGTEQFF.

This clone was recorded once. The rearrangement uses TRBV5-1 and TRBJ2-7; maybe TRBD1 (5 bases). CDR3 length: 16 residues. V dropped 2 bases and J dropped 2 bases, with 17 bases sitting between them. Germline V gives CDR1 SGHRS, CDR2 YFSETQ. This CDR3 is CASSLLDRSFPYEQYF. DNA for the CDR3: TGCGCCAGCAGCTTACTTGACAGAAGTTTTCCCTACGAGCAGTACTTC. Filled out from reference TRBV5-1 and TRBJ2-7, the complete variable domain reads KAGVTQTPRYLIKTRGQQVTLSCSPISGHRSVSWYQQTPGQGLQFLFEYFSETQRNKGNFPGRFSGRQFSNSRSEMNVSTLELGDSALYLCASSLLDRSFPYEQYFGPGTRLTVT.

This chain uses TRBV6-1 with TRBJ1-2; weak D call: TRBD1 (6 bases). The V end was cut by 0 bases, the J end by 5 bases, with 16 bases between. Germline CDR1 reads MNHNS; CDR2 reads SASEGT. This CDR3 has 16 residues. CDR3 residues: CASSEALLDRGYGYTF. The CDR3 coding sequence is TGTGCCAGCAGTGAAGCGCTTCTGGATAGGGGGTATGGCTACACCTTC.

The V gene is TRBV11-2, the J gene TRBJ1-1; D is ambiguous. Germline CDR1 reads SGHAT; CDR2 reads FQNNGV. The CDR3 sequence is 15 residues long. V lost 4 bases to trimming and J lost 1 base, with 13 bases between them. The CDR3, as DNA: TGTGCCAGCAGCTCGGTCCTCACCCGGAACACTGAAGCTTTCTTT. This encodes CASSSVLTRNTEAFF.

The V call is TRBV7-3, the J call TRBJ2-3; TRBD1 aligns across 8 bases. Germline-derived CDR1 and CDR2 are SGHTA and FQGTGA. The length of the CDR3 is 13 residues. V dropped 5 bases and J dropped 4; count of bases not matched to a gene: 2. The CDR3 protein is CASSGQGPDTQYF. CDR3 coding DNA: TGTGCCAGCAGCGGACAGGGACCAGATACGCAGTATTTT.

This chain joins TRBV11-3 and TRBJ1-1, with TRBD1 as a possible D gene (5 bases). Trimming stripped 4 bases from V and 5 bases from J, with 11 bases between. This CDR3 contains 13 residues. CDR1 and CDR2 from the germline V gene are SGHNT and YENEEA. CDR3 sequence: CASSWDEATEAFF. CDR3 in DNA: TGTGCCAGCAGCTGGGACGAGGCTACTGAAGCTTTCTTT.

The sample holds a few counts of this clone. This chain's CDR3 is CASSLEGPWTGELFF. For the CDR3, the DNA is TGTGCCAGCAGTTTGGAAGGGCCATGGACCGGGGAGCTGTTTTTT. The gene calls are TRBV27 and TRBJ2-2; no firm D call. The CDR3 covers 15 residues. Per the germline V gene, CDR1 is MNHEY and CDR2 is SMNVEV (reference sequence). V lost 3 bases to trimming and J lost 5 bases, with 13 bases between them.

V gene TRBV9 combines with J gene TRBJ2-1; TRBD2 matches at 8 bases. Trimming at V came to 0 bases and at J to 4 bases, leaving 9 bases not matched to a gene. Germline V gives CDR1 SGDLS, CDR2 YYNGEE. The CDR3 extends over 17 amino acids. Here the CDR3 DNA reads TGTGCCAGCAGCGTAGCGGGGGCGGGAGGCCCGTACAATGAGCAGTTCTTC. This gives the protein CASSVAGAGGPYNEQFF.

The sample holds one count of this clone. This sequence joins TRBV6-5 and TRBJ2-2; maybe TRBD1 (6 bases). The CDR3 is 14 amino acids. Trimming cost V 6 bases and J 4 bases, with 12 bases left between them. Germline values: CDR1 MNHEY, CDR2 SVGAGI. CDR3 protein: CASRLTGSTGELFF. The CDR3 DNA is TGTGCCAGCAGATTGACAGGCAGCACCGGGGAGCTGTTTTTT.

The V and J genes are TRBV28 and TRBJ1-2; no clear D. The V end was cut by 4 bases, the J end by 5 bases, with 11 bases between. In germline, CDR1 is MDHEN, CDR2 SYDVKM. This CDR3 is 13 amino acids long. This chain's CDR3 is CASSSEGPYGYTF. CDR3 coding DNA: TGTGCCAGCAGTTCCGAGGGTCCTTATGGCTACACCTTC.

The gene calls are TRBV5-1 and TRBJ2-7; tentatively, D is TRBD2 (6 bases). Germline V gives CDR1 SGHRS, CDR2 YFSETQ. CDR3 size: 15 residues. V was clipped by 0 bases and J by 5 bases, with 15 bases between them. The CDR3 sequence: CASSLEGGGLDEQYF. CDR3 in DNA: TGCGCCAGCAGCTTGGAGGGAGGAGGCCTCGACGAGCAGTACTTC. The variable domain in full, completed from reference TRBV5-1 and TRBJ2-7, reads KAGVTQTPRYLIKTRGQQVTLSCSPISGHRSVSWYQQTPGQGLQFLFEYFSETQRNKGNFPGRFSGRQFSNSRSEMNVSTLELGDSALYLCASSLEGGGLDEQYFGPGTRLTVT.

This chain joins TRBV6-5 and TRBJ1-3; the D is unclear. The CDR3 runs to 13 residues. V shed 5 bases and J shed 0 bases, with 5 bases lying between them. CDR1 and CDR2 from the germline V gene are MNHEY and SVGAGI. CDR3 in amino acids: CASSTFSGNTIYF. CDR3 in DNA: TGTGCCAGCAGTACGTTCTCTGGAAACACCATATATTTT.

For the CDR3, the DNA is TGTGCCAGCAGCTCTGCCGGACATTGGGGGGGAAATGAGCAGTTCTTC. It is translated as CASSSAGHWGGNEQFF. The rearrangement joins TRBV11-1 to TRBJ2-1; 7 bases are a match to TRBD2. The CDR3 runs 16 residues. V trimming: 4 bases; J trimming: 7 bases; junction bases outside the gene matches: 13. The germline V gene encodes CDR1 SGHAT and CDR2 FQDESV (reference sequence).

This clone was seen just once. The chain links TRBV27 to TRBJ2-7; 10 positions agree with TRBD1. The CDR3 totals 18 residues. The junction had 13 bases not matched to a gene; V was cut back by 2 bases and J by 3 bases. Germline V gives CDR1 MNHEY, CDR2 SMNVEV (reference sequence). The CDR3 here is CASSLLPLGQGRFYEQYF. CDR3 nucleotides: TGTGCCAGCAGTTTACTTCCCCTGGGACAGGGGCGATTCTACGAGCAGTACTTC.

The chain has TRBV28 and TRBJ1-1, with 8 positions matching TRBD1. Germline CDR1 and CDR2: MDHEN and SYDVKM. V gave up 4 bases and J gave up 7 bases; unmatched junction bases: 11. This CDR3 is 15 amino acids long. CDR3 amino acids: CASSYASTGGDEAFF. The CDR3 nucleotides read TGTGCCAGCAGTTACGCCTCTACAGGGGGTGATGAAGCTTTCTTT.

The chain carries TRBV7-8 and TRBJ2-1; 8 bases line up with TRBD2. The ends lost 5 bases at V and 8 bases at J; junction bases unmatched: 8. Looked up from germline, CDR1 is SGHVS and CDR2 is FQNEAQ. The CDR3 is made up of 14 amino acids. CDR3 in DNA: TGTGCCAGCAGCGTCTACGGGACTAGGTATGAGCAGTTCTTC. This gives the protein CASSVYGTRYEQFF.

This clone was picked up one time. This chain connects TRBV9 to TRBJ2-1, with D possibly being TRBD1 (9 bases). The CDR3 has 17 amino acids. Germline CDR1 and CDR2: SGDLS and YYNGEE. V dropped 6 bases and J dropped 3 bases, with 22 bases sitting between them. CDR3 sequence reads: CASTRNRGLAGYNEQFF. CDR3 sequence (DNA): TGTGCCAGCACCCGTAACAGGGGGCTAGCGGGCTACAATGAGCAGTTCTTC.

The chain recombines TRBV29-1 with TRBJ1-2; D may be TRBD1 (6 bases). Germline lookup yields CDR1 SQVTM and CDR2 ANQGSEA. CDR3 length equals 16 residues. Trimming removed 3 bases at V and 5 bases at J, with 22 bases between. CDR3 sequence reads: CSVDASTGSQMYGYTF. The CDR3 DNA sequence: TGCAGCGTTGACGCATCGACAGGTTCTCAGATGTATGGCTACACCTTC.

This chain joins TRBV5-1 and TRBJ2-7; 8 bases match TRBD2. CDR3 length: 14 amino acids. The germline V gene encodes CDR1 SGHRS and CDR2 YFSETQ. V gave up 0 bases and J gave up 3 bases; unmatched junction bases: 2. The CDR3 DNA reads TGCGCCAGCAGCTTGGCGGGAGGGTACTACGAGCAGTACTTC. Protein: CASSLAGGYYEQYF.

The genes are TRBV5-1 and TRBJ1-3, with a weak D call TRBD1 (6 bases). The CDR3 is made up of 14 amino acids. Trimming left V 10 bases short and J 0 bases short, with 14 bases between. Germline CDR1 is SGHRS and CDR2 is YFSETQ. The chain's CDR3 is CAPGQRNSGNTIYF. In DNA, the CDR3 is TGCGCCCCTGGACAGAGGAACTCTGGAAACACCATATATTTT.

The chain combines TRBV5-1 with TRBJ2-7; 7 bases map to TRBD2. The CDR3 covers 17 residues. The V and J ends lost 2 bases and 1 base, in that order; junction bases with no gene match: 12. The germline gives CDR1 SGHRS, CDR2 YFSETQ. CDR3 region: CASSFVPSGQPSYEQYF. The CDR3 coding sequence is TGCGCCAGCAGCTTTGTGCCTAGCGGTCAACCTTCCTACGAGCAGTACTTC.

J is TRBJ1-4 and V is TRBV14; TRBD1 might be the D (6 bases). In germline, CDR1 is SGHDN, CDR2 FVKESK. The CDR3 length is 13 residues. The V end lost 4 bases, the J end lost 11 bases, and 14 bases lay between the germline ends. CDR3 residues: CASSPFTGHKLFF. CDR3 coding DNA: TGTGCCAGCAGCCCGTTCACAGGGCACAAACTGTTTTTT.

This clone was found a few times. This chain uses TRBV4-1 with TRBJ2-5; 12 nucleotides match TRBD2. V lost 4 bases to trimming and J lost 4 bases; unmatched junction nucleotides: 7. The CDR3 has 16 amino acids. Germline V CDR1 and CDR2: MGHRA, YSYEKL. The CDR3: CASSPTSGSMIETQYF. The CDR3 nucleotides are TGCGCCAGCAGCCCGACTAGCGGGAGTATGATAGAGACCCAGTACTTC.

Remarks on this clone: One junction end disagrees with the germline gene, perhaps due to a read error. The chain recombines TRBV28 with TRBJ2-1; 7 bases are shared with TRBD2. This CDR3 contains 16 residues. The germline CDR1 and CDR2 sequences are MDHEN and SYDVKM. The CDR3 bases are TGTGCCAGCAGTTCACCTGCGGGAGTCTCCCACAATGAGCAGTTCTTC. Protein sequence: CASSSPAGVSHNEQFF. Combining the CDR3 with reference TRBV28 and TRBJ2-1 gives the whole variable domain DVKVTQSSRYLVKRTGEKVFLECVQDMDHENMFWYRQDPGLGLRLIYFSYDVKMKEKGDIPEGYSVSREKKERFSLILESASTNQTSMYLCASSSPAGVSHNEQFFGPGTRLTVL.

The chain combines TRBV19 with TRBJ1-2; D unclear. Trimming took 1 base from V and 7 from J, leaving 7 bases between them. The CDR3 loop spans 12 amino acids. Germline-derived CDR1 and CDR2 are LNHDA and SQIVND (reference sequence). The CDR3 DNA is TGTGCCAGTAGTATAGTAGGACTTGGCTACACCTTC. It encodes CASSIVGLGYTF.

This chain uses TRBV7-8 with TRBJ1-2; weak D call: TRBD1 (5 bases). Germline CDR1 and CDR2: SGHVS and FQNEAQ. The CDR3 runs to 16 residues. V was shortened by 5 bases and J by 0 bases, with 16 bases between the two germline ends. The chain's CDR3 is CASSLRFRGANYGYTF. DNA of the CDR3: TGTGCCAGCAGCCTGCGGTTTCGGGGGGCTAACTATGGCTACACCTTC.

V gene TRBV28 combines with J gene TRBJ1-2; 7 bases fit TRBD1. J gave up 7 bases and V 8 bases, and 7 bases lay outside the gene matches. CDR1 is MDHEN and CDR2 is SYDVKM in the germline V gene. The CDR3 contains 12 residues. In nucleotides, the CDR3 is TGTGCCAGCTCCGACAGGGTGACTGGCTACACCTTC. It encodes CASSDRVTGYTF.

V is TRBV7-8 and J is TRBJ2-1; TRBD2 aligns across 8 bases. Germline lookup yields CDR1 SGHVS and CDR2 FQNEAQ. CDR3 length equals 16 residues. After removal of 5 bases from V and 5 bases from J, the junction contained 11 bases not matched to a gene. The DNA for the CDR3 is TGTGCCAGCAGCCCATACCGGGGGACTAGAAACAATGAGCAGTTCTTC. Residues: CASSPYRGTRNNEQFF.

This clone has only one observation. The rearrangement links TRBV27 to TRBJ2-6; D call uncertain. Germline-derived CDR1 and CDR2 are MNHEY and SMNVEV (reference sequence). This CDR3 contains 16 residues. V was cut by 7 bases and J by 0 bases, with 13 bases left in between. In DNA form, the CDR3 reads TGTGCCAGCACCAACCTTGCACACTCTGGGGCCAACGTCCTGACTTTC. This codes for CASTNLAHSGANVLTF.